These 5 T cell receptor beta chains were all obtained from the same sample, sequenced in a study of blood T cell repertoires in COVID-19. Clones were sequenced by immunoSEQ multiplex PCR, and TCRdb holds only the in-frame ones, with some missing. The sample lists about 400,000 clones, roughly 87% occurring once. The sample was PBMCs or T cells enriched from blood (not recorded which). The receptors originated from a woman aged 25 to 45 who had recovered from COVID-19.

The chain uses TRBV10-2 and TRBJ2-3; TRBD2 aligns across 7 bases. With 3 bases clipped from V and 3 bases from J, the junction kept 12 bases outside the gene matches. The CDR3 extends over 17 amino acids. The germline V gene has CDR1 WSHSY and CDR2 SAAADI. CDR3 in DNA: TGCGCCAGCAGTGAACCAAGCCTCAGCGGGATTACAGATACGCAGTATTTT. It translates to CASSEPSLSGITDTQYF.

This chain links TRBV29-1 with TRBJ1-2; D is unclear. Germline V gene lookup returns CDR1 SQVTM and CDR2 ANQGSEA. The V and J ends lost 4 bases and 11 bases respectively, with 14 bases between them. The CDR3 is 11 amino acids. The CDR3 sequence: CSVGRVGEYTF. CDR3 DNA: TGCAGCGTTGGAAGGGTGGGAGAGTACACCTTC.

This clone showed up just once. The chain links TRBV18 to TRBJ1-5, with 10 bases aligning to TRBD1. CDR3 length: 20 residues. The germline V gene encodes CDR1 KGHSH and CDR2 LQKENI. Unmatched junction bases numbered 15, after V lost 4 bases and J lost 0 bases. CDR3 protein: CASSQELTGTGDHSNQPQHF. CDR3 nucleotide sequence: TGTGCCAGCTCACAAGAATTAACCGGGACAGGGGACCATAGCAATCAGCCCCAGCATTTT.

This sequence joins TRBV7-8 and TRBJ1-5; no clear D. V was trimmed by 5 bases and J by 10 bases, leaving 12 bases between them. The CDR3 is 12 residues long. CDR1 is SGHVS and CDR2 is FQNEAQ in the germline V gene. CDR3 sequence: CASSPGREPQHF. DNA of the CDR3: TGTGCCAGCAGCCCCGGGAGGGAACCCCAGCATTTT.

This chain uses TRBV28 with TRBJ2-1, with 8 bases fitting TRBD1. This CDR3 region has 15 residues. The germline gives CDR1 MDHEN, CDR2 SYDVKM. Losses at the gene ends were 6 bases for V and 7 bases for J; bases not matched to a gene: 11. CDR3 DNA sequence: TGTGCCAGCAGACCCCGGGGGACAGGTCATAATGAGCAGTTCTTC. Protein product: CASRPRGTGHNEQFF.